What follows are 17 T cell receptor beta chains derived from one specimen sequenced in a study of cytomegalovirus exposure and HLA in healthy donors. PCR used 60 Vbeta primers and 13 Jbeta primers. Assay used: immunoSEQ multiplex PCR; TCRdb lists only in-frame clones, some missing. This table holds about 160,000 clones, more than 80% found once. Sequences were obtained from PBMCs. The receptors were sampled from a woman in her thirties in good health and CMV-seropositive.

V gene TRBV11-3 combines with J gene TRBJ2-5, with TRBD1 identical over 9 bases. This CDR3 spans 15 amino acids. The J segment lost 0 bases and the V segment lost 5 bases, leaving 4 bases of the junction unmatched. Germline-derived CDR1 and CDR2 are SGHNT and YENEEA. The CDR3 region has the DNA TGTGCCAGCAGCCTCGGGACAGGGAACCAAGAGACCCAGTACTTC. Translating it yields CASSLGTGNQETQYF.

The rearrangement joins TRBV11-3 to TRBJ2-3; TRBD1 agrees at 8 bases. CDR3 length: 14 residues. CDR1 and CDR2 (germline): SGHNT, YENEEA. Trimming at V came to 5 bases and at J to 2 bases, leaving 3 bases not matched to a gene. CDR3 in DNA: TGTGCCAGCAGCCCGGGACAGGACACAGATACGCAGTATTTT. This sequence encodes CASSPGQDTDTQYF.

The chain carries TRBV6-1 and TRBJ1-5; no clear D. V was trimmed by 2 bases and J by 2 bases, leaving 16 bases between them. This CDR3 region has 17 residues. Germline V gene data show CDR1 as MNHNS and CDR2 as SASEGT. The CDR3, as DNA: TGTGCCAGCAGTGAATTGGGCAGTCCTTTGGGCAATCAGCCCCAGCATTTT. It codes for CASSELGSPLGNQPQHF.

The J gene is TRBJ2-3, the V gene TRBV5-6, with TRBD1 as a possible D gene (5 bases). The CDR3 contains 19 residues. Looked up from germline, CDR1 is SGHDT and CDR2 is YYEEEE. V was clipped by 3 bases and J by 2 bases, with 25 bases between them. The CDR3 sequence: CASSSVRNAGKVLTDTQYF. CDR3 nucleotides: TGTGCCAGCAGCTCCGTCCGGAATGCAGGGAAGGTTCTCACAGATACGCAGTATTTT.

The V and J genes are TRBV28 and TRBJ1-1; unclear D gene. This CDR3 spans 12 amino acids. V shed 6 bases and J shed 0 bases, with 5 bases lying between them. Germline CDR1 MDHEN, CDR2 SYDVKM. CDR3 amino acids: CASRTMNTEAFF. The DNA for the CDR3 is TGTGCCAGCAGGACTATGAACACTGAAGCTTTCTTT.

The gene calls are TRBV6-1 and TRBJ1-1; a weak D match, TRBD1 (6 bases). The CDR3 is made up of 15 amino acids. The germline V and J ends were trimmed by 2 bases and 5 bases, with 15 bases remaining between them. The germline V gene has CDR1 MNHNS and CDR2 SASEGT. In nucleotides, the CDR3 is TGTGCCAGCAGTGAACTAGCAGGGGCAGCAACTGAAGCTTTCTTT. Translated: CASSELAGAATEAFF.

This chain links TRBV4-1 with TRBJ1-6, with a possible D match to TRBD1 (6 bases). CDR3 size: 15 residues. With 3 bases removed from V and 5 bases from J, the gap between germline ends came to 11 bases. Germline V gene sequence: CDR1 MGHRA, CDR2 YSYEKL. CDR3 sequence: CASSQKDRNNSPLHF. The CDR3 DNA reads TGCGCCAGCAGCCAGAAAGACAGGAATAATTCACCCCTCCACTTT.

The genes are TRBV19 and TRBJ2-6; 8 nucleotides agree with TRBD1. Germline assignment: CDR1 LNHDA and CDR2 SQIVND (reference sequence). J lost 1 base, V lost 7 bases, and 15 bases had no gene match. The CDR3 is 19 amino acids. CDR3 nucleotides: TGTGCCAGTATTTCTAACCCCGGGACAGGCGGATCTGGGGCCAACGTCCTGACTTTC. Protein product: CASISNPGTGGSGANVLTF.

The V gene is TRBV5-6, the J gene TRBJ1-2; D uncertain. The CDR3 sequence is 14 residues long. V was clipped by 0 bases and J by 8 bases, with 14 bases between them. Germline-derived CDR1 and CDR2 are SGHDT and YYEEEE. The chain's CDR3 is CASSLGGILGGYTF. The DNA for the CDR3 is TGTGCCAGCAGCTTGGGAGGGATCCTAGGCGGCTACACCTTC.

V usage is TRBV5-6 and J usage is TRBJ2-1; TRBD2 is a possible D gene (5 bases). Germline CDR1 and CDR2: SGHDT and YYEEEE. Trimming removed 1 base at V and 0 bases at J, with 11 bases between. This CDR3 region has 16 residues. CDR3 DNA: TGTGCCAGCAGCTTGTGGAGGCGGAGCTCCTACAATGAGCAGTTCTTC. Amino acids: CASSLWRRSSYNEQFF.

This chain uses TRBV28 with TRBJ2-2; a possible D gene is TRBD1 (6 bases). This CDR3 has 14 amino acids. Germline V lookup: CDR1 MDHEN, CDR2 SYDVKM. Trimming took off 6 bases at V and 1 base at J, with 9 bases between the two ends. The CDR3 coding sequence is TGTGCCAGCAGCACGACAGGGAACACCGGGGAGCTGTTTTTT. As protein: CASSTTGNTGELFF.

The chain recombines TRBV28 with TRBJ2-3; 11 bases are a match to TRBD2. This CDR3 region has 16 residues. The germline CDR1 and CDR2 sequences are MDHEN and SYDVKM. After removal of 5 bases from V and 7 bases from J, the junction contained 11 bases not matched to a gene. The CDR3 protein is CASSRYSGGVSNTQYF. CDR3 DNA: TGTGCCAGCAGTCGTTATAGCGGGGGGGTCTCCAATACGCAGTATTTT.

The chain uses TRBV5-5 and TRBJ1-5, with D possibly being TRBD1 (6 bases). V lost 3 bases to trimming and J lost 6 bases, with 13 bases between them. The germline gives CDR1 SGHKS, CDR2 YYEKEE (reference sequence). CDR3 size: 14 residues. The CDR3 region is CASSSTRGPQPQHF. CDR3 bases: TGTGCCAGCAGCTCGACCAGGGGCCCTCAGCCCCAGCATTTT.

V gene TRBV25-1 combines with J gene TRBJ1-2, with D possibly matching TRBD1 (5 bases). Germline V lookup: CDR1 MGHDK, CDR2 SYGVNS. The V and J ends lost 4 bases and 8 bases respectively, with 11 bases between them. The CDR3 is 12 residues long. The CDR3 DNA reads TGTGCCAGCAGTGTTGGGGCGCGCGGCTACACCTTC. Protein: CASSVGARGYTF.

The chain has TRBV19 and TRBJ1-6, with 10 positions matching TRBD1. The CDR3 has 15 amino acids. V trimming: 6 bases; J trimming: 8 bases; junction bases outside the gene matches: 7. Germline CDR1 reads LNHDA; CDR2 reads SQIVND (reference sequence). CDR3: CASRVRDRGYSPLHF. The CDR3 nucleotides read TGTGCCAGTAGAGTTCGGGACAGGGGCTATTCACCCCTCCACTTT.

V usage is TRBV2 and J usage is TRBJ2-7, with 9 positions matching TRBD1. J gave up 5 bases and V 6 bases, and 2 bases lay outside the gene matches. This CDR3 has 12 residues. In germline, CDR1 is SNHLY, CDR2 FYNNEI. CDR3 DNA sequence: TGTGCCAGCAGGGGACAGGGCCACGAGCAGTACTTC. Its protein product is CASRGQGHEQYF. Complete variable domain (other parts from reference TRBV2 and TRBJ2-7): EPEVTQTPSHQVTQMGQEVILRCVPISNHLYFYWYRQILGQKVEFLVSFYNNEISEKSEIFDDQFSVERPDGSNFTLKIRSTKLEDSAMYFCASRGQGHEQYFGPGTRLTVT.

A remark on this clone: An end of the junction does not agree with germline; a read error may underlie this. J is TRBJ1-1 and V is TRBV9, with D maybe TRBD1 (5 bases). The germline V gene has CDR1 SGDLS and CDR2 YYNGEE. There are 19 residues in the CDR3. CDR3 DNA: TGTGCCAGCAGCGTAGACCCTATATCACGGGGGGGGTTTAACACTGAAGCTCTCTTT. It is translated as CASSVDPISRGGFNTEALF.